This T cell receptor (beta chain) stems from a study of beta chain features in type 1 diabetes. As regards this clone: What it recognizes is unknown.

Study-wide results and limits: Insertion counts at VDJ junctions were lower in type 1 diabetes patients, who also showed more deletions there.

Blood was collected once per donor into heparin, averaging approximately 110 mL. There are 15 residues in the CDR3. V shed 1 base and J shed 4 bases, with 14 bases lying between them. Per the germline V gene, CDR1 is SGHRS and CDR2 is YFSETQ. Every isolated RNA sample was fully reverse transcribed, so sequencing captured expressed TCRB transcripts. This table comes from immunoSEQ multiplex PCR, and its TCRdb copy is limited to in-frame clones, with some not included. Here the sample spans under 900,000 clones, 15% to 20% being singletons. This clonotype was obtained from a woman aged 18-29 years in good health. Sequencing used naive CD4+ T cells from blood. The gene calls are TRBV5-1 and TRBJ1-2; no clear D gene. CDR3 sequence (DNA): TGCGCCAGCAGCTTGCGGGTCGACATGTCCTATGGCTACACCTTC. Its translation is CASSLRVDMSYGYTF.